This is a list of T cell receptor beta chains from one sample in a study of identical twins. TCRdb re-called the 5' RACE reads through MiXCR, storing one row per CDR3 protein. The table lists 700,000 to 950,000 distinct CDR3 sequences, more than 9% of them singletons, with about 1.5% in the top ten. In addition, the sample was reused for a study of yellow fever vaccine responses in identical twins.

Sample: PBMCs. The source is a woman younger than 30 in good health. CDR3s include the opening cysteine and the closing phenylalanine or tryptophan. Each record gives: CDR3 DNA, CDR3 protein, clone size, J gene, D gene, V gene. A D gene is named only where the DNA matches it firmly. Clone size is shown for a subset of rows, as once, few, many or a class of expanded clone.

DNA: TGTGCCAGCACCAGGGGACTAGCGGGGGCAGATACGCAGTATTTT; CDR3: CASTRGLAGADTQYF; size: few; J: TRBJ2-3; D: TRBD2; V: TRBV27
DNA: TGTGCCAGCAGCTTAGGGACGACAGGGGATACGCAGTATTTT; CDR3: CASSLGTTGDTQYF; size: many; J: TRBJ2-3; D: TRBD1; V: TRBV7-9
DNA: TGTGCCAGCAGTTACGGGGGAGCCGGCTACGAGCAGTACTTC; CDR3: CASSYGGAGYEQYF; size: -; J: TRBJ2-7; D: -; V: TRBV6-5
DNA: TGTGCCAGCGGGACCGTGTTGGAGACTGAAGCTTTCTTT; CDR3: CASGTVLETEAFF; size: -; J: TRBJ1-1; D: -; V: TRBV6-1
DNA: TGTGCCAGCAGTGGACAGGTCGGCGAAAAACTGTTTTTT; CDR3: CASSGQVGEKLFF; size: -; J: TRBJ1-4; D: TRBD1; V: TRBV12-3/TRBV12-4
DNA: TGTGCCAGCAGTTCACCAGGGATTATCCAGTACTTC; CDR3: CASSSPGIIQYF; size: many; J: TRBJ2-5; D: -; V: TRBV6-5
DNA: TGTGCCAGCAGCTTAGTCCCCAGGGGCCCAATGAACACTGAAGCTTTCTTT; CDR3: CASSLVPRGPMNTEAFF; size: few; J: TRBJ1-1; D: -; V: TRBV11-2
DNA: TGCAGTGCTAGGGTAGGGGACAGGGGAAATTGGAACACTGAAGCTTTCTTT; CDR3: CSARVGDRGNWNTEAFF; size: -; J: TRBJ1-1; D: TRBD1; V: TRBV20-1
DNA: TGTGCCAGCAGCCCGACGCCTAGCGGAAACACCGGGGAGCTGTTTTTT; CDR3: CASSPTPSGNTGELFF; size: -; J: TRBJ2-2; D: TRBD2; V: TRBV3-1
DNA: TGTGCCAGCAGCTCCTCAGTAGGTGAAAAACTGTTTTTT; CDR3: CASSSSVGEKLFF; size: -; J: TRBJ1-4; D: -; V: TRBV7-2
DNA: TGCAGCCCGGGTTCGATCCCCCGACGGCCTTACGGGGAGCTGTTTTTT; CDR3: CSPGSIPRRPYGELFF; size: -; J: TRBJ2-2; D: -; V: TRBV29-1
DNA: TGTGCCACCAGTGGCGGGGGGCGCAACGAGCAGTACTTC; CDR3: CATSGGGRNEQYF; size: few; J: TRBJ2-7; D: TRBD2; V: TRBV24-1
DNA: TGCAGTGCTCAGGGACAGGGGGACTACGAGCAGTACTTC; CDR3: CSAQGQGDYEQYF; size: few; J: TRBJ2-7; D: TRBD1; V: TRBV20-1
DNA: TGTGCCAGCAGGTTAGCGGGAGCGGGGGATACGCAGTATTTT; CDR3: CASRLAGAGDTQYF; size: few; J: TRBJ2-3; D: TRBD2; V: TRBV3-1
DNA: TGTGCCAGCAGTTACTCGGGCCGGCGCGGGTACACTGAAGCTTTCTTT; CDR3: CASSYSGRRGYTEAFF; size: few; J: TRBJ1-1; D: -; V: TRBV6-5
DNA: TGTGCCAGCAGCCAAGGGGTAGCCGCCGAGCAGTACTTC; CDR3: CASSQGVAAEQYF; size: few; J: TRBJ2-7; D: -; V: TRBV14
DNA: TGTGCCAGCAGTCTCGGGACGGTTATGAACACTGAAGCTTTCTTT; CDR3: CASSLGTVMNTEAFF; size: -; J: TRBJ1-1; D: -; V: TRBV6-1
DNA: TGTGCCAGCAGCTTACATAGCGGGGGGAACAATGAGCAGTTCTTC; CDR3: CASSLHSGGNNEQFF; size: few; J: TRBJ2-1; D: TRBD2; V: TRBV7-3
DNA: TGCGCCAGCAGCCCAACGCTAGATCCGAACAATGAGCAGTTCTTC; CDR3: CASSPTLDPNNEQFF; size: -; J: TRBJ2-1; D: -; V: TRBV4-1
DNA: TGTGCCAGCCGCCTCTCGGGACAGTCATTCGAGCAGTACTTC; CDR3: CASRLSGQSFEQYF; size: -; J: TRBJ2-7; D: TRBD1; V: TRBV12-3/TRBV12-4
DNA: TGTGCCAGCAGTTACCCAGCCTTAAGGGGGAGTTACTCATTC; CDR3: CASSYPALRGSYSF; size: many; J: TRBJ2-7; D: -; V: TRBV28